The 27 T cell receptor beta chains below were found in one sample sequenced in a study of T cells in Graves' hyperthyroidism and ophthalmopathy. It was RNA transcripts that yielded the amplified TCR beta CDR3 regions. The TCR CDR3 was amplified in a first-round RT-PCR using the HTBI primer set. In TCRdb, the multiplex PCR reads were re-called with MiXCR into one record per CDR3 protein. The repertoire consists of 600,000 to 900,000 distinct CDR3 sequences, with 16% occurring once and the leading ten covering approximately 8%. Source material: blood. The receptors here all came from a man younger than 30 with Graves' hyperthyroidism.

This clonotype was observed at least ten times. This chain joins TRBV7-9 and TRBJ2-6, with D possibly TRBD1 on 6 matching bases. The germline CDR1 and CDR2 sequences are SEHNR and FQNEAQ (reference sequence). This CDR3 has 16 amino acids. The ends were cut back, 3 bases at V and 2 bases at J, with 11 bases in the middle. Here the CDR3 DNA reads TGTGCCAGCAGCTTCGGCAGGGGAACTGGGGCCAACGTCCTGACTTTC. It codes for CASSFGRGTGANVLTF.

The chain has TRBV6-1 and TRBJ2-5; D ambiguous. V shed 6 bases and J shed 0 bases, with 11 bases lying between them. The CDR3 is 14 residues long. Germline V gives CDR1 MNHNS, CDR2 SASEGT. CDR3 region: CASSADGNQETQYF. In DNA form, the CDR3 reads TGTGCCAGCAGCGCGGACGGTAACCAAGAGACCCAGTACTTC.

Points on this clonotype: This clone may be a read error of a much larger clone one base away. The chain links TRBV18 to TRBJ2-1; tentative D call: TRBD2 (5 bases). The germline V gene encodes CDR1 KGHSH and CDR2 LQKENI. V was clipped by 6 bases and J by 0 bases, with 15 bases between them. This CDR3 spans 16 amino acids. The CDR3 coding sequence is TGTGCCAGCTCGCGTTCGGTGAGGGCCTCCTACAATGAGCAGTTCTTC. Protein: CASSRSVRASYNEQFF.

The V gene is TRBV4-3, the J gene TRBJ2-3; D is uncertain. The CDR3 runs to 12 residues. CDR1 LGHNA and CDR2 YSLEER come from the germline V gene. Trimming left V 2 bases short and J 5 bases short, with 5 bases between. The CDR3 protein is CASSQQEDTQYF. The CDR3 DNA is TGCGCCAGCAGCCAACAGGAAGATACGCAGTATTTT.

Many counts were recorded for this clonotype. This rearrangement joins TRBV20-1 to TRBJ2-1, with D hard to call. The CDR3 runs 15 residues. Germline CDR1 is DFQATT and CDR2 is SNEGSKA (reference sequence). Trimming removed 1 base at V and 1 base at J, with 11 bases between. The CDR3 reads CSARVGAVSYNEQFF. For the CDR3, the DNA is TGCAGTGCTAGAGTCGGTGCGGTTTCCTACAATGAGCAGTTCTTC.

J is TRBJ1-2 and V is TRBV20-1; D is unclear. Germline CDR1 and CDR2: DFQATT and SNEGSKA (reference sequence). This CDR3 has 13 amino acids. Trimming stripped 6 bases from V and 0 bases from J, with 11 bases between. CDR3 bases: TGCAGTGCCCCTCACGGAGCTAACTATGGCTACACCTTC. Encoded protein: CSAPHGANYGYTF.

This clonotype was detected only a few times. This chain connects TRBV28 to TRBJ1-2, with 7 bases identical to TRBD1. Germline CDR1 MDHEN, CDR2 SYDVKM. The CDR3 runs to 17 residues. Trimming removed 3 bases from V and 8 bases from J; junction bases left unmatched: 18. The CDR3 loop is CASSLHSGRGDGIGYTF. The DNA for the CDR3 is TGTGCCAGCAGTTTGCATTCAGGCAGGGGGGACGGGATAGGCTACACCTTC.

The table lists this clonotype with a few counts. V gene TRBV6-1 combines with J gene TRBJ2-1; no clear D. This CDR3 has 15 amino acids. Between the trimmed V and J ends, which lost 5 bases and 12 bases, there was a span of 23 bases. The germline CDR1 and CDR2 sequences are MNHNS and SASEGT. The CDR3 DNA reads TGTGCCAGCAGTCCCCGGGCAGGTTCGGGTTTCAGGCAGTTCTTC. Translation: CASSPRAGSGFRQFF.

There are many counts of this clonotype. The genes are TRBV7-9 and TRBJ1-1; D perhaps matches TRBD1 (5 bases). This CDR3 has 16 residues. V was cut by 5 bases and J by 4 bases, with 20 bases left in between. CDR1 is SEHNR, CDR2 FQNEAQ, per germline (reference sequence). CDR3 protein: CASSPTSSGPGTEAFF. The DNA for the CDR3 is TGTGCCAGCAGCCCAACTTCATCAGGGCCGGGCACTGAAGCTTTCTTT. Combining the CDR3 with reference TRBV7-9 and TRBJ1-1 gives the whole variable domain DTGVSQNPRHKITKRGQNVTFRCDPISEHNRLYWYRQTLGQGPEFLTYFQNEAQLEKSRLLSDRFSAERPKGSFSTLEIQRTEQGDSAMYLCASSPTSSGPGTEAFFGQGTRLTVV.

A few counts support this clonotype. The chain combines TRBV27 with TRBJ1-2, with D unclear. Germline V gene data show CDR1 as MNHEY and CDR2 as SMNVEV (reference sequence). V lost 6 bases and J 1 base, leaving 15 bases between the germline ends. The length of the CDR3 is 15 residues. In nucleotides, the CDR3 is TGTGCCAGCAGCTTCTCGGGTATGGATAACTATGGCTACACCTTC. Its translation is CASSFSGMDNYGYTF.

This clonotype has only a few counts. The rearrangement uses TRBV28 and TRBJ2-2, with D possibly being TRBD1 (5 bases). Germline lookup yields CDR1 MDHEN and CDR2 SYDVKM. The CDR3 is 13 residues long. V lost 11 bases and J 0 bases, leaving 10 bases between the germline ends. CDR3 nucleotide sequence: TGTGCCGGAGACAGCACGAACACCGGGGAGCTGTTTTTT. Translation gives CAGDSTNTGELFF.

This clonotype was observed a few times. The chain carries TRBV30 and TRBJ1-2; D call uncertain. Between the trimmed V and J ends, which lost 5 bases and 2 bases, there was a span of 18 bases. The CDR3 is made up of 15 amino acids. The germline gives CDR1 GTSNPN, CDR2 SVGIG (reference sequence). The CDR3 DNA follows: TGTGCCTGGTATACTCTCATTGATAAGAACTATGGCTACACCTTC. Amino acid sequence: CAWYTLIDKNYGYTF.

J is TRBJ2-1 and V is TRBV5-1; possible D gene TRBD2, 6 bases. CDR3 length: 16 amino acids. In germline, CDR1 is SGHRS, CDR2 YFSETQ. V shed 2 bases and J shed 8 bases, with 20 bases lying between them. The CDR3 loop reads CASSFPNGSLNHEQFF. As DNA, the CDR3 is TGCGCCAGCAGCTTTCCGAACGGGAGTTTGAACCATGAGCAGTTCTTC.

This clonotype was picked up many times. V is TRBV20-1 and J is TRBJ2-1; 9 bases map to TRBD2. V lost 2 bases to trimming and J lost 2 bases; unmatched junction nucleotides: 4. Germline V lookup: CDR1 DFQATT, CDR2 SNEGSKA (reference sequence). CDR3 length equals 15 residues. The chain's CDR3 is CSARRAGGPYNEQFF. CDR3 nucleotide sequence: TGCAGTGCTAGACGGGCGGGAGGGCCCTACAATGAGCAGTTCTTC.

The rearrangement links TRBV6-1 to TRBJ2-1; D perhaps matches TRBD1 (5 bases). Germline CDR1 MNHNS, CDR2 SASEGT. Trimming removed 6 bases at V and 6 bases at J, with 9 bases between. This CDR3 is 12 amino acids long. The CDR3 DNA reads as TGTGCCAGCAGGTTCAGGGTCAATGAGCAGTTCTTC. It translates to CASRFRVNEQFF.

This clonotype was counted between two and nine times. CDR3 sequence (DNA): TGTGCCAGCAGCCCTGGGGAGCCTAAGCAGTACTTC. It translates to CASSPGEPKQYF. The rearrangement links TRBV28 to TRBJ2-7; tentative D call: TRBD2 (5 bases). The CDR3 extends over 12 amino acids. CDR1 and CDR2 from the germline V gene are MDHEN and SYDVKM. V lost 6 bases and J 8 bases, leaving 14 bases between the germline ends.

This clonotype was picked up a small number of times. V and J are TRBV10-2 and TRBJ2-1; D is unresolved. This CDR3 is built from 14 residues. CDR1 WSHSY and CDR2 SAAADI come from the germline V gene. V was shortened by 3 bases and J by 2 bases, with 8 bases between the two germline ends. The DNA for the CDR3 is TGCGCCAGCAGTGACAAGGTCCCCTACAATGAGCAGTTCTTC. It is translated as CASSDKVPYNEQFF.

V is TRBV5-1 and J is TRBJ1-5; D unresolved. Germline V lookup: CDR1 SGHRS, CDR2 YFSETQ. V was trimmed by 4 bases and J by 0 bases, leaving 5 bases between them. The CDR3 length is 13 residues. Here the CDR3 DNA reads TGCGCCAGCAGCCCGTGTAGCAATCAGCCCCAGCATTTT. It is translated as CASSPCSNQPQHF.

This clonotype was recorded at least ten times. The V gene is TRBV27, the J gene TRBJ2-7; D is perhaps TRBD1 (6 bases). The germline V gene encodes CDR1 MNHEY and CDR2 SMNVEV (reference sequence). The CDR3 runs 14 residues. Trimming left V 7 bases short and J 3 bases short, with 16 bases between. CDR3 in amino acids: CASTWGRGSYEQYF. The CDR3, as DNA: TGTGCCAGCACCTGGGGGCGAGGGAGCTACGAGCAGTACTTC.

The gene calls are TRBV29-1 and TRBJ1-2; D is unresolved. The CDR3 extends over 13 amino acids. Trimming pared 2 bases from V and 4 bases from J, leaving 11 bases between. From germline, CDR1 is SQVTM and CDR2 ANQGSEA. This chain's CDR3 is CSVEPHGVYGYTF. DNA for the CDR3: TGCAGCGTTGAACCTCATGGGGTCTATGGCTACACCTTC.

The table lists this clonotype with many counts. The CDR3 spells CAWSGSYEQYF. The CDR3 bases are TGTGCCTGGAGTGGTTCCTACGAGCAGTACTTC. The gene calls are TRBV30 and TRBJ2-7; D unclear. The CDR3 is 11 residues long. V lost 1 base, J lost 1 base, and 2 bases lay in between. The germline CDR1 and CDR2 sequences are GTSNPN and SVGIG (reference sequence).

This clonotype was counted only a few times. The chain combines TRBV11-2 with TRBJ2-1; unclear D gene. Germline-derived CDR1 and CDR2 are SGHAT and FQNNGV. This CDR3 spans 15 amino acids. V gave up 5 bases and J gave up 2 bases, with 13 bases separating them. CDR3 region: CASSPSRPTYNEQFF. CDR3 in DNA: TGTGCCAGCAGCCCAAGTCGGCCAACCTACAATGAGCAGTTCTTC. Full variable domain (missing parts from reference TRBV11-2 and TRBJ2-1): EAGVAQSPRYKIIEKRQSVAFWCNPISGHATLYWYQQILGQGPKLLIQFQNNGVVDDSQLPKDRFSAERLKGVDSTLKIQPAKLEDSAVYLCASSPSRPTYNEQFFGPGTRLTVL.

This clonotype was recorded many times. Written as DNA, the CDR3 is TGTGCCAGCAGCTTAGGGCAGGGGGCCAACGAGCAGTACTTC. Its translation is CASSLGQGANEQYF. The rearrangement joins TRBV7-9 to TRBJ2-7; 8 bases are a match to TRBD1. This CDR3 contains 14 residues. The V gene's germline CDR1 is SEHNR and CDR2 FQNEAQ (reference sequence). The V and J ends lost 1 base and 5 bases, in that order; junction bases with no gene match: 4.

The genes are TRBV6-1 and TRBJ2-7; TRBD2 matches 11 bases. The germline CDR1 and CDR2 sequences are MNHNS and SASEGT. The trim removed 3 bases at V and 5 bases at J, leaving 3 bases unmatched. This CDR3 comprises 14 residues. The chain's CDR3 is CASSEGTSGDEQYF. In nucleotides, the CDR3 is TGTGCCAGCAGTGAGGGGACTAGCGGAGACGAGCAGTACTTC.

This clonotype was seen at least ten times. This chain links TRBV28 with TRBJ2-7; tentative D call: TRBD2 (6 bases). The V end was cut by 7 bases, the J end by 6 bases, with 19 bases between. CDR3 length equals 14 residues. Germline loops: CDR1 MDHEN, CDR2 SYDVKM. As DNA, the CDR3 is TGTGCCAGCACTTGGAGGGGTGGTTACTCCGAGCAGTACTTC. Encoded protein: CASTWRGGYSEQYF.

There are many counts of this clonotype. CDR3 coding DNA: TGCAGTGCCCACAACTCAGCGGGGGGGAGCTCCTACAATGAGCAGTTCTTC. Translating it yields CSAHNSAGGSSYNEQFF. The J gene is TRBJ2-1, the V gene TRBV20-1; 10 nucleotides agree with TRBD2. V shed 6 bases, J shed 0 bases, and the junction held 11 bases outside the gene matches. This CDR3 is built from 17 residues. CDR1 and CDR2 from the germline V gene are DFQATT and SNEGSKA (reference sequence).

Many counts were recorded for this clonotype. This chain joins TRBV30 and TRBJ2-6; D is undetermined. CDR3 length equals 13 residues. CDR1 and CDR2 from the germline V gene are GTSNPN and SVGIG (reference sequence). CDR3 nucleotide sequence: TGTGCTTACAAGTTCTCTGGGGCCAACGTCCTGACTTTC. Amino acid sequence: CAYKFSGANVLTF.